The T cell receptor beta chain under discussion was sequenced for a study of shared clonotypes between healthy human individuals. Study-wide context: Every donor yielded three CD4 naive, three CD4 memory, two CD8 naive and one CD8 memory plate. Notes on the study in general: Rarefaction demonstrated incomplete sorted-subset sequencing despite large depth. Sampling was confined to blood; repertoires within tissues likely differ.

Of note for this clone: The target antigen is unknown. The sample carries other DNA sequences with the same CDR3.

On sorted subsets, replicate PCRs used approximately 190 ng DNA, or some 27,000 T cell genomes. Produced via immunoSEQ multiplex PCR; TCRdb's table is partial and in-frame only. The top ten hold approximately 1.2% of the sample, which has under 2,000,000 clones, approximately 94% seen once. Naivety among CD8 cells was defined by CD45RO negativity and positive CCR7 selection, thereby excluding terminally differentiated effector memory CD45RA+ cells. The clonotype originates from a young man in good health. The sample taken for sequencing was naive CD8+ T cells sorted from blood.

The CDR3 nucleotides read TGTGCCAGCAGCGTAGGAGAGTCCTACGAGCAGTACTTC. This translates into CASSVGESYEQYF. The V call is TRBV9, the J call TRBJ2-7; D gene ambiguous. Germline values: CDR1 SGDLS, CDR2 YYNGEE. The ends were cut back, 0 bases at V and 1 base at J, with 5 bases in the middle. CDR3 size: 13 residues.